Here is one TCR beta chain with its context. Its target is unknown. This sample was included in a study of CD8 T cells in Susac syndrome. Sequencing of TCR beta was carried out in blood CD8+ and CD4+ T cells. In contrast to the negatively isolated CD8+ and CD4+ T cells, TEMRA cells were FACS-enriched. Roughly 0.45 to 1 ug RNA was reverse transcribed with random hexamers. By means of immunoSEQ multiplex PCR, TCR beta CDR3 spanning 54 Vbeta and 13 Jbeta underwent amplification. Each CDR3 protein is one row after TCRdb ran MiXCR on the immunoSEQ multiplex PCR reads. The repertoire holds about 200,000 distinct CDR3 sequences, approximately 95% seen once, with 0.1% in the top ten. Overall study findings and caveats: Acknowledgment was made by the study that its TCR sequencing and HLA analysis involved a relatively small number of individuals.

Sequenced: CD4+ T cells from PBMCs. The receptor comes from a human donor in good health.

The CDR3 loop is CASSFGGANEKLFF. The DNA of the CDR3 is TGTGCCAGCAGTTTCGGTGGAGCTAATGAAAAACTGTTTTTT. The V gene is TRBV27, the J gene TRBJ1-4; D is unclear. The V gene's germline CDR1 is MNHEY and CDR2 SMNVEV (reference sequence). Trimming removed 3 bases at V and 3 bases at J, with 8 bases between. The CDR3 is 14 amino acids.